What follows is one TCR beta chain and its context. Its antigen is unknown. This sample was included in a study of beta chain features in type 1 diabetes. Findings and limits, study-wide: Type 1 diabetes patients had TCRB CDR3s that were shorter (moderately but significantly so) in all four CD4+ subsets.

The germline V gene has CDR1 MNHEY and CDR2 SVGAGI. CDR3 length: 12 residues. Trimming took 6 bases from V and 8 from J, leaving 13 bases between them. The sequenced template was cDNA made from the entire isolated RNA. The method was immunoSEQ multiplex PCR; TCRdb's version includes in-frame clones alone and lacks a portion of them. The sample consists of hundreds of thousands of clones, roughly 13% of them appearing once. Central memory, naive, regulatory and stem cell-like memory CD4+ cells were sorted by CD45RO/CCR7/CD25/CD127/CD95/CD27. Populations obtained by sorting all exceeded 95% purity. The genes are TRBV6-5 and TRBJ1-2; no definite D call. The receptor comes from a young man with type 1 diabetes. Sequencing input: naive CD4+ T cells from blood. The DNA of the CDR3 is TGTGCCAGCAGCCGCGGCCAAGGGGGCTACACCTTC. This translates into CASSRGQGGYTF.